This T cell receptor (beta chain) derives from a study of shared clonotypes between healthy human individuals. Study background: Researchers assigned three CD4 naive, three CD4 memory, two CD8 naive and one CD8 memory plate to each donor.

Study-wide points: Around 5% of naive CD4 clonotypes were shared across four donors.

Some clones are missing from TCRdb's copy, which holds only in-frame ones; the method was immunoSEQ multiplex PCR. The repertoire has 1.5 million to 2.5 million clones, approximately 94% of them found once; the top ten carry 1.2%. In the case of this clone: Antigen unknown.

Cells designated naive CD8 were CD45RO-negative and were positively selected for CCR7, with terminally differentiated effector memory CD45RA+ cells excluded. Sequencing used naive CD8+ T cells sorted from blood. The source of this sequence is a man in his late teens or twenties in good health.

CDR3 protein: CAILAGHIGDEQFF. CDR3 nucleotides: TGTGCCATTCTAGCGGGGCACATAGGGGATGAGCAGTTCTTC. J is TRBJ2-1 and V is TRBV2; 9 bases line up with TRBD2. Germline V lookup: CDR1 SNHLY, CDR2 FYNNEI. V trimming: 10 bases; J trimming: 8 bases; junction bases outside the gene matches: 12. This CDR3 contains 14 residues.